This TCR beta chain was profiled in a study of T cells in Graves' hyperthyroidism and ophthalmopathy. Amplified regions were TCR beta CDR3 sequences from RNA transcripts. A set of HTBI primers served as the primers for a first-round RT-PCR of the TCR CDR3. TCRdb used MiXCR to reprocess the multiplex PCR reads, holding one entry per CDR3 protein. This table has around 490,000 distinct CDR3 sequences, approximately 20% appearing once. This clonotype was picked up a small number of times. This CDR3 comprises 19 residues. Trimming cost V 4 bases and J 1 base; bases outside gene matches: 22. Germline CDR1 is DFQATT and CDR2 is SNEGSKA (reference sequence).

The V and J genes are TRBV20-1 and TRBJ2-7; TRBD2 matches 7 bases. Sequenced: blood. The sequence derives from a man aged 40-49 years with Graves' ophthalmopathy. CDR3 in DNA: TGCAGTGCTAAGAAAAGGGGTCAGTCTTGGCAAGCGGGGTCCTACGAGCAGTACTTC. Translation gives CSAKKRGQSWQAGSYEQYF.